The sequence of this TCR beta chain was determined in a study of blood T cell repertoires in COVID-19. Overall study context: Acute and convalescent COVID-19 specimens originated in the United States, Italy and Spain. In each case, the material was cDNA or gDNA derived from T cells, B-cell-depleted T cells, or PBMCs.

Source study methods: Amplified reference gene primers provided the basis for estimating nucleated cell counts. Using immunoSEQ multiplex PCR, the repertoire was profiled, and TCRdb retains in-frame clones only, with some absent. That table furnishes V, J and clone size, whereas the DNA furnished D and trimming. The table includes 35,000 to 55,000 clones, roughly 81% detected once. The sample holds a few counts of this clone. The sample comprised peripheral blood. The receptor was derived from a woman in her sixties or seventies in a cohort sampled during active COVID-19.

CDR3 region: CASSFQGFPNYGYTF. CDR3 DNA: TGTGCCAGCAGTTTTCAGGGGTTCCCTAACTATGGCTACACCTTC. The chain recombines TRBV27 with TRBJ1-2; D may be TRBD1 (6 bases). CDR1 and CDR2 (germline): MNHEY, SMNVEV (reference sequence). V was trimmed by 3 bases and J by 0 bases, leaving 11 bases between them. CDR3 length: 15 amino acids.